One TCR beta chain is described in this entry. The data are from a study of blood T cell repertoires in COVID-19. The protocol was immunoSEQ multiplex PCR, while the TCRdb copy is restricted to in-frame clones and leaves out a portion. Among 200,000 to 250,000 clones, around 82% were seen once, and the ten largest hold about 4.3%. The J segment lost 0 bases and the V segment lost 7 bases, leaving 5 bases of the junction unmatched. In germline, CDR1 is SQVTM, CDR2 ANQGSEA. This CDR3 is built from 13 residues. J is TRBJ2-7 and V is TRBV29-1; TRBD1 matches 8 bases. The specimen sequenced was PBMCs or T cells enriched from blood (not recorded which). The TCR comes from a man younger than 40 with acute COVID-19. This chain's CDR3 is CSARDRSSYEQYF. The CDR3 DNA sequence: TGCAGCGCCAGGGACAGGAGCTCCTACGAGCAGTACTTC.